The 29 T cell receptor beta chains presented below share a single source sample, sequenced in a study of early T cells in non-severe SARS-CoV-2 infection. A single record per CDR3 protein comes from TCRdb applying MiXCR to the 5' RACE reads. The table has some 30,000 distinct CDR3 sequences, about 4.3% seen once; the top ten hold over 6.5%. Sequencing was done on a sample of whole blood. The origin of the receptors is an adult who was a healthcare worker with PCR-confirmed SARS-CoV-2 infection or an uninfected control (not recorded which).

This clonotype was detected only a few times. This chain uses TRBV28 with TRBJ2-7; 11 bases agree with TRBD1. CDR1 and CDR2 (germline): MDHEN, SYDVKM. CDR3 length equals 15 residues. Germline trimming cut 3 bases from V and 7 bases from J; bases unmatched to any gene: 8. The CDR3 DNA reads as TGTGCCAGCAGTTTTGGCGGGACAGGGGGTGAAGAGCAGTACTTC. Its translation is CASSFGGTGGEEQYF.

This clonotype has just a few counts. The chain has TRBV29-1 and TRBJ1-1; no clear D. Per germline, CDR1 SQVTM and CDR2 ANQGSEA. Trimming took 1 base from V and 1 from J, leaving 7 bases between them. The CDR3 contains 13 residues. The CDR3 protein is CSVEAGSNTEAFF. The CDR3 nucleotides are TGCAGCGTTGAAGCGGGATCGAACACTGAAGCTTTCTTT.

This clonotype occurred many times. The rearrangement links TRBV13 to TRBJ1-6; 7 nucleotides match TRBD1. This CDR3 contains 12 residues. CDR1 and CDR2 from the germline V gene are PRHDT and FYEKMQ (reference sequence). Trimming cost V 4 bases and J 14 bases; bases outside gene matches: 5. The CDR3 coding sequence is TGTGCCAGCAGCTCGCAGGGGGTGGCCCTCCACTTT. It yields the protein CASSSQGVALHF.

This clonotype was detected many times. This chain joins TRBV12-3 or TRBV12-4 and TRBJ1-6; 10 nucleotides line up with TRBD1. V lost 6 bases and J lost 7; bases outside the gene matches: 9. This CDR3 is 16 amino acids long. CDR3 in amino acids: CASSTGTGVYNSPLHF. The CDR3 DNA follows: TGTGCCAGCAGCACCGGGACAGGGGTTTACAATTCACCCCTCCACTTT.

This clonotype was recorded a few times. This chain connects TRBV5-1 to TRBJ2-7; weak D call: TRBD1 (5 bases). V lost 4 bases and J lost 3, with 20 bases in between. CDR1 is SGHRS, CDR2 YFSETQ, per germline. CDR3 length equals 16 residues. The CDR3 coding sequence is TGCGCCAGCAGCCAAACACCGGACACGGCCTTCTACGAGCAGTACTTC. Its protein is CASSQTPDTAFYEQYF.

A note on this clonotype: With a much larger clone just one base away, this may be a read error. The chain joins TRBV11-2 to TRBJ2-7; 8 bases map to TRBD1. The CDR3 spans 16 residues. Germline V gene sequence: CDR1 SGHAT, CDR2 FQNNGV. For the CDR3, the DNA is TGTGCCAGCAGCTTAGTCGGAGGACAGGGTACCTACGAGCGGTACTTC. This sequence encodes CASSLVGGQGTYERYF.

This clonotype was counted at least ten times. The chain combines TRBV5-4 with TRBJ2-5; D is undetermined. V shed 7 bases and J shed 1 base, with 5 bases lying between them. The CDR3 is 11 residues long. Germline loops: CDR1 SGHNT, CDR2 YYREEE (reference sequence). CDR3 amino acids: CASGSQETQYF. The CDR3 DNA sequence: TGTGCCAGCGGTTCCCAAGAGACCCAGTACTTC.

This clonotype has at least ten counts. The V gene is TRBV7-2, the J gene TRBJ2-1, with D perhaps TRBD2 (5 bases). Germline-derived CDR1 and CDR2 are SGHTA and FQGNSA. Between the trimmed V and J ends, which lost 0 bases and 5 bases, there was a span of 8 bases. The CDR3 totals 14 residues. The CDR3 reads CASSLAGANNEQFF. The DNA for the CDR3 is TGTGCCAGCAGCTTAGCGGGAGCTAACAATGAGCAGTTCTTC.

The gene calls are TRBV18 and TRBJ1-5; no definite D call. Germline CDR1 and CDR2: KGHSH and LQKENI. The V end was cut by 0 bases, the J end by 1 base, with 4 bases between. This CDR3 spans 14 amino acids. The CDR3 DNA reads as TGTGCCAGCTCACCACCCATGAGCAATCAGCCCCAGCATTTT. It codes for CASSPPMSNQPQHF.

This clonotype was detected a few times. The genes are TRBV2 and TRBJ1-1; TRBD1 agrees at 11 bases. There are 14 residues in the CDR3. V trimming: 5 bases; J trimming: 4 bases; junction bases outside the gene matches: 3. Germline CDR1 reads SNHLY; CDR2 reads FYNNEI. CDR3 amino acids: CASSKGQGGTEAFF. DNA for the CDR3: TGTGCCAGCAGTAAGGGACAGGGGGGCACTGAAGCTTTCTTT.

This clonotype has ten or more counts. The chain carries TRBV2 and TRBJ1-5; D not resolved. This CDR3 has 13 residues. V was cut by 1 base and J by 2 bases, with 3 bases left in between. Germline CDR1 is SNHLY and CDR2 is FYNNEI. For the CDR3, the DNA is TGTGCCAGCAGTGAAGTGGGCAATCAGCCCCAGCATTTT. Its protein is CASSEVGNQPQHF.

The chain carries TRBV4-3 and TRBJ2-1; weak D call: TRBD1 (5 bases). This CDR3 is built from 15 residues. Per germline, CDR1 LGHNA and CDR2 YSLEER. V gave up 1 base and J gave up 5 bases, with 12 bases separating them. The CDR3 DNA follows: TGCGCCAGCAGCCAAGTAGGGGTTCCGGACAATGAGCAGTTCTTC. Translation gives CASSQVGVPDNEQFF.

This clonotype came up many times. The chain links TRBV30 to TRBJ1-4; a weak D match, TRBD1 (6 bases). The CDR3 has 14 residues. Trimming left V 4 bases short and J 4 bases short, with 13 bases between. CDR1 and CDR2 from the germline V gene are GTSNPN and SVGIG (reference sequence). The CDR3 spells CAWNSEQGNEKLFF. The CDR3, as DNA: TGTGCCTGGAACAGTGAACAGGGTAATGAAAAACTGTTTTTT.

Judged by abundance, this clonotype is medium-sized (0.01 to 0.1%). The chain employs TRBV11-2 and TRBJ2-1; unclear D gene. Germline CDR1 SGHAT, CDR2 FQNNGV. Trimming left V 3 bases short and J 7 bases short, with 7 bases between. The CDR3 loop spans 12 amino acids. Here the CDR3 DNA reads TGTGCCAGCAGCTTCGGGCGGAATGAGCAGTTCTTC. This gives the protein CASSFGRNEQFF. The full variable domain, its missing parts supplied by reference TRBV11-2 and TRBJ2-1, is EAGVAQSPRYKIIEKRQSVAFWCNPISGHATLYWYQQILGQGPKLLIQFQNNGVVDDSQLPKDRFSAERLKGVDSTLKIQPAKLEDSAVYLCASSFGRNEQFFGPGTRLTVL.

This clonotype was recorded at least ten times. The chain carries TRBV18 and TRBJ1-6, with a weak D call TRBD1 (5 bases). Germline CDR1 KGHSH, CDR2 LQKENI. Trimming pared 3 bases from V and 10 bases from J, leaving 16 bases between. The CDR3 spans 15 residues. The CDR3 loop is CASSPIKGIGSPLHF. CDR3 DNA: TGTGCCAGCTCACCGATAAAGGGGATTGGATCACCCCTCCACTTT.

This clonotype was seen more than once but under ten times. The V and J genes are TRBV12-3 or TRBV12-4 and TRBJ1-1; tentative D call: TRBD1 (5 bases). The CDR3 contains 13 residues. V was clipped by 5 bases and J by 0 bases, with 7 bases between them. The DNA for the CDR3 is TGTGCCAGCAGTGAGGGGATGAACACTGAAGCTTTCTTT. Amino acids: CASSEGMNTEAFF.

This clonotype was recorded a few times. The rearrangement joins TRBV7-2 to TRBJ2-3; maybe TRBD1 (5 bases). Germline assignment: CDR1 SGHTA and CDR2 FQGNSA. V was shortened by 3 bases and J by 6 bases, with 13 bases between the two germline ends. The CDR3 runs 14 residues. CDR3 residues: CASSFLAGPDTQYF. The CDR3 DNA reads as TGTGCCAGCAGCTTTCTGGCAGGGCCGGATACGCAGTATTTT.

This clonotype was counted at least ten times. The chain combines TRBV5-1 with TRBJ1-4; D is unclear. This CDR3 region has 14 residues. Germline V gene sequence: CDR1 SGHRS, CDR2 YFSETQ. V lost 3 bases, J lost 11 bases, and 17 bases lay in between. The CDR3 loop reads CASSSGPGEWKLFF. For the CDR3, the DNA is TGCGCCAGCAGCTCGGGCCCCGGGGAGTGGAAACTGTTTTTT.

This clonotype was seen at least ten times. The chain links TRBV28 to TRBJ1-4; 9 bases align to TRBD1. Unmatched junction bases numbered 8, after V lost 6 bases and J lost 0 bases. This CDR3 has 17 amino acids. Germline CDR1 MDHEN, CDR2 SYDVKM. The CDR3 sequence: CASRQGQGRATNEKLFF. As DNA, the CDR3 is TGTGCCAGCAGGCAAGGACAGGGGCGGGCAACTAATGAAAAACTGTTTTTT. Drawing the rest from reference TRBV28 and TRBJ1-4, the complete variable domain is DVKVTQSSRYLVKRTGEKVFLECVQDMDHENMFWYRQDPGLGLRLIYFSYDVKMKEKGDIPEGYSVSREKKERFSLILESASTNQTSMYLCASRQGQGRATNEKLFFGSGTQLSVL.

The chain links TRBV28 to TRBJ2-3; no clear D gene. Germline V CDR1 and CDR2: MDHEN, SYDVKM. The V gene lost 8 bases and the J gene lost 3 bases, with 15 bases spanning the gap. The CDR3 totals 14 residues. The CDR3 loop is CASAEPWGTDTQYF. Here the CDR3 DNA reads TGTGCCAGCGCCGAACCGTGGGGAACAGATACGCAGTATTTT.

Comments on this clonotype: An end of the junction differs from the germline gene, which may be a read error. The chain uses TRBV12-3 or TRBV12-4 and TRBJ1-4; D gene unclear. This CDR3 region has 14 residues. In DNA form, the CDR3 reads TGTGACAGCAGTTTGGACGGGCCTTTAGAAAAACTGTTTTTT. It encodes CDSSLDGPLEKLFF.

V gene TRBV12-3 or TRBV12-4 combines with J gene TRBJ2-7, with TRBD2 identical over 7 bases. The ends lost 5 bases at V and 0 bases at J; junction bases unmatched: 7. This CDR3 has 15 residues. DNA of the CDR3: TGTGCCAGCAGTCCGAGCGGGGCGACCTCCTACGAGCAGTACTTC. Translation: CASSPSGATSYEQYF.

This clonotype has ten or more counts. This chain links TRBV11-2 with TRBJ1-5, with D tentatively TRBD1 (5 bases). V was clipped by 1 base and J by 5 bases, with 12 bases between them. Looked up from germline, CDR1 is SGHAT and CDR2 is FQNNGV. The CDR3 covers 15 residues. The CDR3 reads CASSLGTQGHQPQHF. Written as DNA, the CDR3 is TGTGCCAGCAGCTTAGGCACCCAGGGACATCAGCCCCAGCATTTT.

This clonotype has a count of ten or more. The chain's CDR3 is CSAETSGETQYF. CDR3 sequence (DNA): TGCAGCGCCGAGACTAGCGGCGAGACCCAGTACTTC. The rearrangement joins TRBV29-1 to TRBJ2-5, with 9 bases fitting TRBD2. Germline V gene lookup returns CDR1 SQVTM and CDR2 ANQGSEA. V dropped 7 bases and J dropped 5; count of bases not matched to a gene: 5. This CDR3 has 12 residues.

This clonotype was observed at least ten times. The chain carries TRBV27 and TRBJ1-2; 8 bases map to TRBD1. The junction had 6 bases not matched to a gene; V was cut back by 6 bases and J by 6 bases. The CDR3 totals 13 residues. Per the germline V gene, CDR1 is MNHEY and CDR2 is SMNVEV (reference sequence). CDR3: CASSEDRAHGYTF. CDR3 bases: TGTGCCAGCAGCGAGGACAGGGCTCATGGCTACACCTTC.

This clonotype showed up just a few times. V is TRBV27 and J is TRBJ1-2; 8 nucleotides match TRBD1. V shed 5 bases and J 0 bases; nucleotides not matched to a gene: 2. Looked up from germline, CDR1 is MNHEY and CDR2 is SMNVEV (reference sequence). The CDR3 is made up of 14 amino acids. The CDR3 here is CASSLQGANYGYTF. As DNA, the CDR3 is TGTGCCAGCAGTCTACAGGGGGCTAACTATGGCTACACCTTC.

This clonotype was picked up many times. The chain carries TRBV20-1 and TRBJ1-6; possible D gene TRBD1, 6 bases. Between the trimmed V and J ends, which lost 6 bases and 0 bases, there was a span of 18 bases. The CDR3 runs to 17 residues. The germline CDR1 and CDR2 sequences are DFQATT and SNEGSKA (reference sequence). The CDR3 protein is CSAPNPQGYSYNSPLHF. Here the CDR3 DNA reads TGCAGTGCCCCCAACCCTCAGGGGTACTCCTATAATTCACCCCTCCACTTT.

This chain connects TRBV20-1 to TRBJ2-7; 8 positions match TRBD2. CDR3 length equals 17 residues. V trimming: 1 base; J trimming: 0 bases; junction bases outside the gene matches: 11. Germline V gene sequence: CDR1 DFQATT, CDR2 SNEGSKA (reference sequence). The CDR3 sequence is CSARAILAGTYSYEQYF. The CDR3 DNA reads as TGCAGTGCTAGAGCTATTTTAGCGGGGACCTACTCCTACGAGCAGTACTTC.

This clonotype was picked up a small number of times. Here the CDR3 DNA reads TGTGCCAGTAGTGGAACCGGACCCTACGAGCAGTACTTC. Protein sequence: CASSGTGPYEQYF. The chain combines TRBV19 with TRBJ2-7; D uncertain. Germline-derived CDR1 and CDR2 are LNHDA and SQIVND (reference sequence). V dropped 5 bases and J dropped 2 bases, with 10 bases sitting between them. The CDR3 has 13 residues.